These 10 T cell receptor beta chains were sequenced from one sample in a study of metastatic and nonmetastatic thyroid tumors. No treatment had been given to any patient before thyroid surgery. TCRdb re-analyzed the PCR reads using MiXCR. The sample has around 26,000 clones, 15% to 20% seen once; the top ten hold about 4.6%. Specimen: blood. These receptor sequences come from a male donor with papillary thyroid cancer or a benign thyroid nodule (not recorded which). Some clones in this sample may be carry-over from other donors' samples.

Here the CDR3 reads CAWGQGDTGELFF. CDR3 nucleotide sequence: TGTGCCTGGGGACAGGGGGACACCGGGGAGCTGTTTTTT. The J gene is TRBJ2-2, the V gene TRBV30; TRBD1 aligns across 10 bases. The germline CDR1 and CDR2 sequences are GTSNPN and SVGIG (reference sequence). This CDR3 region has 13 residues. The junction had 0 bases not matched to a gene; V was cut back by 5 bases and J by 3 bases.

This clone was observed at least ten times. V gene TRBV3-1 combines with J gene TRBJ2-7, with D unresolved. V was pared by 1 base and J by 2 bases, with 12 bases between. The CDR3 has 15 residues. Germline CDR1 and CDR2: LGHDT and YNNKEL (reference sequence). The CDR3 region has the DNA TGTGCCAGCAGCCAAGTCGGACCAGGAGCCTACGAGCAGTACTTC. This translates into CASSQVGPGAYEQYF.

This clone was seen ten or more times. A much larger clone lies one base from this, so it may be a read error. This CDR3 is also generated by other DNA sequences in the sample. The CDR3 protein is CASSLAETSYEQYF. For the CDR3, the DNA is TGTGCCAGCAGTCTGGCTGAAACCTCCTACGAGCAGTACTTC. The chain couples TRBV12-3 or TRBV12-4 to TRBJ2-7; D not resolved. CDR3 length equals 14 residues. V shed 5 bases and J shed 0 bases, with 11 bases lying between them.

The chain is built from TRBV4-1 and TRBJ2-7, with 7 bases identical to TRBD2. The CDR3 consists of 13 residues. Germline lookup yields CDR1 MGHRA and CDR2 YSYEKL. J gave up 7 bases and V 1 base, and 4 bases lay outside the gene matches. The CDR3 protein is CASSQALGGEQYF. CDR3 nucleotide sequence: TGCGCCAGCAGCCAAGCCCTCGGGGGGGAGCAGTACTTC.

This chain uses TRBV30 with TRBJ2-2; D may be TRBD2 (5 bases). CDR1 and CDR2 (germline): GTSNPN, SVGIG (reference sequence). The ends were cut back, 0 bases at V and 3 bases at J, with 8 bases in the middle. CDR3 length: 14 residues. CDR3 coding DNA: TGTGCCTGGAGTGTTGAGGAGGACACCGGGGAGCTGTTTTTT. Its translation: CAWSVEEDTGELFF.

This clone was seen many times. With a much larger clone just one base away, this may be a read error. The genes are TRBV6-1 and TRBJ1-1, with 7 bases aligning to TRBD1. The CDR3 totals 16 residues. With V trimmed by 8 bases and J by 1 base, 13 bases remained unmatched. Germline CDR1 is MNHNS and CDR2 is SASEGT. CDR3 bases: TGTGCCAGCGGTCCTGTACAGGGGCTATGGAACACTGAAGCTTTCTTT. It encodes CASGPVQGLWNTEAFF.

This clone was observed many times. The gene calls are TRBV28 and TRBJ1-4, with TRBD1 matching over 7 bases. With 7 bases clipped from V and 8 bases from J, the junction kept 13 bases outside the gene matches. Germline V gene sequence: CDR1 MDHEN, CDR2 SYDVKM. The CDR3 has 15 residues. The CDR3 nucleotides are TGTGCCAGCAAGACCCTGACAGGGTCAGGGGAAAAACTGTTTTTT. Residues: CASKTLTGSGEKLFF.

This clone appeared a single time. The J gene is TRBJ2-7, the V gene TRBV20-1; TRBD1 matches at 9 bases. V lost 2 bases, J lost 6 bases, and 17 bases stayed unmatched. CDR1 is DFQATT and CDR2 is SNEGSKA in the germline V gene (reference sequence). The CDR3 covers 17 residues. CDR3 nucleotide sequence: TGCAGTGCTAGACAGTACGTCGCGGGGACAGGGATACGCGAGCAGTACTTC. Protein product: CSARQYVAGTGIREQYF.

The rearrangement uses TRBV20-1 and TRBJ2-7, with 9 bases that match TRBD1. Trimming took 0 bases from V and 2 from J; bases not matched to a gene: 5. CDR1 DFQATT and CDR2 SNEGSKA come from the germline V gene (reference sequence). The CDR3 totals 15 residues. The CDR3 loop is CSAREGTGYTYEQYF. The CDR3 nucleotides are TGCAGTGCTAGAGAGGGGACAGGGTACACCTACGAGCAGTACTTC.

This clone was found a few times. The missing conserved phenylalanine or tryptophan at the end of this CDR3 makes a read error likely. The chain recombines TRBV27 with TRBJ1-1; no clear D gene. CDR3 length: 13 residues. Germline V CDR1 and CDR2: MNHEY, SMNVEV (reference sequence). Trimming removed 3 bases from V and 5 bases from J, with 10 bases in between. The CDR3, as DNA: TGTGCCAGCAGTTTGTTAGAGAGAACTGAAGCTTTCTCT. It yields the protein CASSLLERTEAFS.